The rows below give T cell receptor beta chains drawn from one sample of a study of blood T cell repertoires in COVID-19. Profiling relied on immunoSEQ multiplex PCR, and the TCRdb table lists in-frame clones only, not all of them. The data hold around 97,000 clones, with roughly nine tenths observed a single time. The sample was peripheral blood. The receptors were gathered from a man aged 50 to 60 in a cohort sampled during active COVID-19. The CDR3 runs from the conserved cysteine through the conserved F or W. Fields, in order: J gene, clone size, D gene, V gene, CDR3 DNA, CDR3 protein. A D gene is named only where the DNA matches it firmly. Only some rows state a clone size, as once, few, many or a class for expanded clones.

J: TRBJ2-1; size: NA; D: TRBD2; V: TRBV7-9; DNA: TGTGCCAGCAGCCCGATGACTAGCGGGGGGGCACGTGAGCAGTTCTTC; CDR3: CASSPMTSGGAREQFF
J: TRBJ2-1; size: NA; D: TRBD1; V: TRBV20-1; DNA: TGCAGTGCTAGTAAAACGGGACAGGGAACGCAGTTCTTC; CDR3: CSASKTGQGTQFF
J: TRBJ2-7; size: NA; D: NA; V: TRBV10-3; DNA: TGTGCCATCAGCAGGGGATCCGAGCAGTACTTC; CDR3: CAISRGSEQYF
J: TRBJ2-6; size: NA; D: NA; V: TRBV4-3; DNA: TGCGCCAGCAGCCAAGCTCTGGGAGGGGGAGCCTCTGGGGCCAACGTCCTGACTTTC; CDR3: CASSQALGGGASGANVLTF
J: TRBJ1-5; size: few; D: NA; V: TRBV5-6; DNA: TGTGCCAGCAGCTGGGGGTCAGGGGCGCGAGGTCAGCCCCAGCATTTT; CDR3: CASSWGSGARGQPQHF
J: TRBJ1-6; size: NA; D: NA; V: TRBV25-1; DNA: TGTGCCAGCAGGGGTGCAGGGCCCTATAATTCACCCCTCCACTTT; CDR3: CASRGAGPYNSPLHF
J: TRBJ1-5; size: NA; D: TRBD1; V: TRBV19; DNA: TGTGCCAGTGATAGCGGACAGGGCTATCAGCCCCAGCATTTT; CDR3: CASDSGQGYQPQHF
J: TRBJ1-3; size: NA; D: NA; V: TRBV6-4; DNA: TGTGCCAGCAGTGACGAACGAGGCACCATATATTTT; CDR3: CASSDERGTIYF
J: TRBJ1-2; size: NA; D: TRBD1; V: TRBV19; DNA: TGTGCCAGTAGTAAACCCAGCGGGACAGGGCATGGCTACACCTTC; CDR3: CASSKPSGTGHGYTF
J: TRBJ2-1; size: NA; D: NA; V: TRBV5-8; DNA: TGTGCCAGCAGCTTTGACAGGTCTTACAATGAGCAGTTCTTC; CDR3: CASSFDRSYNEQFF
J: TRBJ2-7; size: NA; D: TRBD1; V: TRBV6-2/TRBV6-3; DNA: TGTGCCAGCAGTCTCTGGGTGACAGGGGACCACGAGCAGTACTTC; CDR3: CASSLWVTGDHEQYF
J: TRBJ1-2; size: NA; D: NA; V: TRBV6-5; DNA: TGTGCCAGCAGTTACTCGATGGGGCTCGTGGGAGGCTACACCTTC; CDR3: CASSYSMGLVGGYTF
J: TRBJ2-7; size: NA; D: NA; V: TRBV18; DNA: TGTGCCAGCTCACCACCGGCCCAGGGAACGCCCTACGAGCAGTACTTC; CDR3: CASSPPAQGTPYEQYF
J: TRBJ1-3; size: NA; D: NA; V: TRBV9; DNA: TGTGCCAGCAGCGTAGGGTGGGGGGGGCCCAGCTCTGGAAACACCATATATTTT; CDR3: CASSVGWGGPSSGNTIYF
J: TRBJ2-2; size: NA; D: NA; V: TRBV5-6; DNA: TGTGCCAGCAGCAATAGGAGGGGAAACACCGGGGAGCTGTTTTTT; CDR3: CASSNRRGNTGELFF
J: TRBJ1-3; size: once; D: NA; V: TRBV6-5; DNA: TGTGCCAGCAGCCCCCGGGGAGGTGGAAACACCATATATTTT; CDR3: CASSPRGGGNTIYF
J: TRBJ1-2; size: NA; D: TRBD1; V: TRBV28; DNA: TGTGCCAGCAGATGGACGGACAGGGCTGGCTATGGCTACACCTTC; CDR3: CASRWTDRAGYGYTF
J: TRBJ1-4; size: once; D: NA; V: TRBV15; DNA: TGTGCCACCAGCGGACAACGGGGGGCTAATGAAAAACTGTTTTTT; CDR3: CATSGQRGANEKLFF
J: TRBJ2-2; size: NA; D: NA; V: TRBV9; DNA: TGTGCCAGCAGCGTGCGCCCTACTTCGAACACCGGGGAGCTGTTTTTT; CDR3: CASSVRPTSNTGELFF
J: TRBJ1-6; size: NA; D: NA; V: TRBV6-5; DNA: TGTGCCAGCAGTTATTACAGGGTTCCTTCACCCCTCCACTTT; CDR3: CASSYYRVPSPLHF
J: TRBJ2-4; size: NA; D: NA; V: TRBV5-1; DNA: TGCGCCAGCAGCTCTATGGACAGGGAGGGCATTCAGTACTTC; CDR3: CASSSMDREGIQYF
J: TRBJ2-2; size: NA; D: NA; V: TRBV29-1; DNA: TGCAGCGGCGGGACCTCGAACACCGGGGAGCTGTTTTTT; CDR3: CSGGTSNTGELFF
J: TRBJ2-7; size: NA; D: TRBD1; V: TRBV2; DNA: TGTGCCAGCATAACAGGGGGACCCCTCAACGAGCAGTACTTC; CDR3: CASITGGPLNEQYF
J: TRBJ1-2; size: NA; D: TRBD1; V: TRBV5-5; DNA: TGTGCCAGCAGCTCGGGGACAGGGAGCAGGGGCTACACCTTC; CDR3: CASSSGTGSRGYTF
J: TRBJ1-2; size: NA; D: TRBD1; V: TRBV24-1; DNA: TGTGCCACCGAAGCTGGACAGGGGGCGTCAAGCTATGGCTACACCTTC; CDR3: CATEAGQGASSYGYTF
J: TRBJ1-2; size: NA; D: NA; V: TRBV18; DNA: TGTGCCAGCTCAGACTATAATAACTATGGCTACACCTTC; CDR3: CASSDYNNYGYTF
J: TRBJ2-3; size: few; D: NA; V: TRBV12-3/TRBV12-4; DNA: TGTGCCAGCACTTGGGGACATACAGATACGCAGTATTTT; CDR3: CASTWGHTDTQYF
J: TRBJ1-1; size: NA; D: NA; V: TRBV3-1/TRBV3-2; DNA: TGTGCCAGCCTCCGGGCAGGGGACACTGAAGCTTTCTTT; CDR3: CASLRAGDTEAFF
J: TRBJ2-3; size: NA; D: NA; V: TRBV5-1; DNA: TGCGCCAGCAGCTTGGCCTCTAGCCCAGATACGCAGTATTTT; CDR3: CASSLASSPDTQYF
J: TRBJ2-3; size: once; D: TRBD1; V: TRBV12-5; DNA: TGTGCTAGTGGACAGGACAGGACAGATACGCAGTATTTT; CDR3: CASGQDRTDTQYF
J: TRBJ2-5; size: NA; D: NA; V: TRBV29-1; DNA: TGCAGCGTCTTAATAGCGGCCGGGGAGACCCAGTACTTC; CDR3: CSVLIAAGETQYF
J: TRBJ2-6; size: NA; D: NA; V: TRBV2; DNA: TGTGCCAGCAGTGAAGCGCAGGTCGCTGGGGCCAACGTCCTGACTTTC; CDR3: CASSEAQVAGANVLTF
J: TRBJ1-2; size: NA; D: TRBD1; V: TRBV28; DNA: TGTGCCAGCAGTGCCCACGACAGGGGTTATGGCTACACCTTC; CDR3: CASSAHDRGYGYTF
J: TRBJ2-7; size: NA; D: NA; V: TRBV28; DNA: TGTGCCACCACAACAGGCTCCTACGAGCAGTACTTC; CDR3: CATTTGSYEQYF
J: TRBJ2-1; size: NA; D: TRBD1; V: TRBV10-1; DNA: TGCGCCAGCGGACAGGGTCAATCCTACAATGAGCAGTTCTTC; CDR3: CASGQGQSYNEQFF
J: TRBJ2-5; size: NA; D: TRBD2; V: TRBV7-9; DNA: TGTGCCAGCAGCTTAGAAGCGGGGGGTCTGGAGACCCAGTACTTC; CDR3: CASSLEAGGLETQYF
J: TRBJ2-5; size: NA; D: NA; V: TRBV20-1; DNA: TGCAGTGCTAGAGAGGTCGGGACCCAGTACTTC; CDR3: CSAREVGTQYF
J: TRBJ2-2; size: NA; D: NA; V: TRBV3-1/TRBV3-2; DNA: TGTGCCAGCAGCCCGAAGGGTCACCCCGGGACAACGAACACCGGGGAGCTGTTTTTT; CDR3: CASSPKGHPGTTNTGELFF
J: TRBJ1-1; size: NA; D: TRBD1; V: TRBV7-9; DNA: TGTGCCAGCAGCTTAGGAGGGACAGGGGGCACTGAAGCTTTCTTT; CDR3: CASSLGGTGGTEAFF
J: TRBJ2-2; size: NA; D: NA; V: TRBV7-3; DNA: TGTGCCAGCAGCCTAAGAAGGGGCACCGGGGAGCTGTTTTTT; CDR3: CASSLRRGTGELFF
J: TRBJ2-3; size: NA; D: TRBD1; V: TRBV3-1/TRBV3-2; DNA: TGTGCCAGCAGCCAGGCGACAGGGACGGGCACAGATACGCAGTATTTT; CDR3: CASSQATGTGTDTQYF
J: TRBJ1-2; size: NA; D: TRBD1; V: TRBV12-3/TRBV12-4; DNA: TGTGCCAGCAGCGGACAGGGTCACTATGGCTACACCTTC; CDR3: CASSGQGHYGYTF
J: TRBJ1-4; size: NA; D: NA; V: TRBV14; DNA: TGTGCCAGCAGCCAATCTATGACCCCGGGGGAAAAACTGTTTTTT; CDR3: CASSQSMTPGEKLFF
J: TRBJ1-1; size: NA; D: NA; V: TRBV5-5; DNA: TGTGCCAGCAGCAAGACAGGGAACACTGAAGCTTTCTTT; CDR3: CASSKTGNTEAFF
J: TRBJ2-1; size: few; D: TRBD2; V: TRBV27; DNA: TGTGCCAGCAGTCCCGGGACTAGCGGGCTCAATGAGCAGTTCTTC; CDR3: CASSPGTSGLNEQFF
J: TRBJ1-5; size: NA; D: NA; V: TRBV7-8; DNA: TGTGCCAGCAGCTTAGTGTTCGGAACGAGGGATCAGCCCCAGCATTTT; CDR3: CASSLVFGTRDQPQHF
J: TRBJ2-1; size: NA; D: NA; V: TRBV7-2; DNA: TGTGCCAGCAGCTTACTTAGCGATGAGCAGTTCTTC; CDR3: CASSLLSDEQFF
J: TRBJ1-6; size: few; D: NA; V: TRBV6-6; DNA: TGTGCCAGCAGTCGGAGTTCCTTAAGCTCCTATAATTCACCCCTCCACTTT; CDR3: CASSRSSLSSYNSPLHF
J: TRBJ2-1; size: NA; D: TRBD2; V: TRBV29-1; DNA: TGCAGCGTGATGCGGGGGGGACAGTACAATGAGCAGTTCTTC; CDR3: CSVMRGGQYNEQFF
J: TRBJ1-1; size: once; D: NA; V: TRBV4-2; DNA: TGTGCCAGCAGCCGCGGGGTAGACGACACTGAAGCTTTCTTT; CDR3: CASSRGVDDTEAFF
J: TRBJ2-7; size: NA; D: TRBD1; V: TRBV24-1; DNA: TGTGCCACCCCAGGGGGCTACTCCTACGAGCAGTACTTC; CDR3: CATPGGYSYEQYF
J: TRBJ1-2; size: NA; D: TRBD1; V: TRBV5-4; DNA: TGTGCCAGCAGCTTGGGCCAGAGGACAGGGATAGGCGGCTACACCTTC; CDR3: CASSLGQRTGIGGYTF
J: TRBJ2-1; size: NA; D: TRBD1; V: TRBV7-2; DNA: TGTGCCAGCAGCTTAGCGGGACAGGGCTATGAGCAGTTCTTC; CDR3: CASSLAGQGYEQFF
J: TRBJ1-1; size: NA; D: TRBD1; V: TRBV5-1; DNA: TGCGCCAGCGCAGGACAGGACACCCCGTACACTGAAGCTTTCTTT; CDR3: CASAGQDTPYTEAFF
J: TRBJ1-1; size: NA; D: NA; V: TRBV4-1; DNA: TGCGCCAGCAGCCAAGATACCAGGAACACTGAAGCTTTCTTT; CDR3: CASSQDTRNTEAFF
J: TRBJ1-6; size: NA; D: NA; V: TRBV9; DNA: TGTGCCAGCAGCGCGGGCGGGGGGAATTCACCCCTCCACTTT; CDR3: CASSAGGGNSPLHF
J: TRBJ1-1; size: NA; D: TRBD1; V: TRBV7-9; DNA: TGTGCCAGCAGCTTAGTAACAGGGGTAGGGACTGAAGCTTTCTTT; CDR3: CASSLVTGVGTEAFF
J: TRBJ2-5; size: once; D: NA; V: TRBV2; DNA: TGTGCCAGCAGGGGGGGTCTCCAAGAGACCCAGTACTTC; CDR3: CASRGGLQETQYF
J: TRBJ1-3; size: NA; D: NA; V: TRBV6-5; DNA: TGTGCCAGCAGTTACTCGACTAGTATCACTGGAAACACCATATATTTT; CDR3: CASSYSTSITGNTIYF